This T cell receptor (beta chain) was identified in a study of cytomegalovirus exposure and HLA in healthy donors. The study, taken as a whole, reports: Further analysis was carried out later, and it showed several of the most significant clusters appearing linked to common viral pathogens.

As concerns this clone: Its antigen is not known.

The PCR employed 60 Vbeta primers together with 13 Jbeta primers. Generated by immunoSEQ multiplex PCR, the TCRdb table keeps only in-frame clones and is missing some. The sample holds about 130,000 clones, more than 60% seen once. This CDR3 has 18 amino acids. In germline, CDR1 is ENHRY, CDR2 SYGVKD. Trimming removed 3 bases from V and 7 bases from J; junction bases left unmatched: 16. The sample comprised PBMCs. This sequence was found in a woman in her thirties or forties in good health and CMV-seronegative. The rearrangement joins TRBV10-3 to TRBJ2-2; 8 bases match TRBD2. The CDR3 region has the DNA TGTGCCATCAGTGAAGGAGGAAAAACTAGCGGACTAAGCGGGGAGCTGTTTTTT. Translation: CAISEGGKTSGLSGELFF.